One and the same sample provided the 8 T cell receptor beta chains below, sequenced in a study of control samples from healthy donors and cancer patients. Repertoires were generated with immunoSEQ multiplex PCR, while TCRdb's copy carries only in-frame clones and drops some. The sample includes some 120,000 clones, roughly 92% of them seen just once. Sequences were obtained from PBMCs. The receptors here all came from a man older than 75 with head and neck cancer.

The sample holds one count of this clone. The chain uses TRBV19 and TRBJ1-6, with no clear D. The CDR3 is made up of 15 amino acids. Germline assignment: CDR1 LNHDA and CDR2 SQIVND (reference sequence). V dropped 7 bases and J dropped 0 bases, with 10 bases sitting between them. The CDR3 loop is CASTPGSSYNSPLHF. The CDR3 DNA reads TGTGCCAGTACCCCCGGGAGCTCCTATAATTCACCCCTCCACTTT.

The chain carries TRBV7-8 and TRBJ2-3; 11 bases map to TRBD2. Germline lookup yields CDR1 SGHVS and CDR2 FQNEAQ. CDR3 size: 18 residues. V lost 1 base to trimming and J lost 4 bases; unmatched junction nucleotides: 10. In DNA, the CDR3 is TGTGCCAGCAGCTTAGTACCAATAGCGGGGGGGGTTGCAGATACGCAGTATTTT. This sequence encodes CASSLVPIAGGVADTQYF.

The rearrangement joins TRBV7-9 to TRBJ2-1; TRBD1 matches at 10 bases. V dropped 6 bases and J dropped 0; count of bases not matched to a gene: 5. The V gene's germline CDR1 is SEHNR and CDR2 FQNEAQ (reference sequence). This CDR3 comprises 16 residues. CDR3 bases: TGTGCCAGCAGAACTTGGACAGGGGGCTCCTACAATGAGCAGTTCTTC. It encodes CASRTWTGGSYNEQFF.

CDR3 bases: TGCGCCAGCAGCATGACAGGGGCCCAGGGTGATTCACCCCTCCACTTT. As protein: CASSMTGAQGDSPLHF. The chain couples TRBV5-1 to TRBJ1-6, with 8 bases aligning to TRBD1. This CDR3 spans 16 amino acids. The trim removed 4 bases at V and 8 bases at J, leaving 11 bases unmatched. Germline CDR1 reads SGHRS; CDR2 reads YFSETQ. Combining the CDR3 with reference TRBV5-1 and TRBJ1-6 gives the whole variable domain KAGVTQTPRYLIKTRGQQVTLSCSPISGHRSVSWYQQTPGQGLQFLFEYFSETQRNKGNFPGRFSGRQFSNSRSEMNVSTLELGDSALYLCASSMTGAQGDSPLHFGNGTRLTVT.

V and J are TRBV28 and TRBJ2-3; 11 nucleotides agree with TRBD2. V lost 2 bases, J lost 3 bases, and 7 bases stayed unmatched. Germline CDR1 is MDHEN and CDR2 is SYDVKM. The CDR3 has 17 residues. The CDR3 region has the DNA TGTGCCAGCAGTTTAATTTTAGCGGGGGGGCCGACAGATACGCAGTATTTT. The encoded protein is CASSLILAGGPTDTQYF.

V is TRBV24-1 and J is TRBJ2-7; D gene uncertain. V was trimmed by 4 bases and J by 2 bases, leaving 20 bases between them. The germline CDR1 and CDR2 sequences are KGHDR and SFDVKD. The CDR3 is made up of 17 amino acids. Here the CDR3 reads CATSDLNGPERTYEQYF. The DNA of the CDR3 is TGTGCCACCAGTGACTTGAACGGACCAGAACGAACCTACGAGCAGTACTTC.

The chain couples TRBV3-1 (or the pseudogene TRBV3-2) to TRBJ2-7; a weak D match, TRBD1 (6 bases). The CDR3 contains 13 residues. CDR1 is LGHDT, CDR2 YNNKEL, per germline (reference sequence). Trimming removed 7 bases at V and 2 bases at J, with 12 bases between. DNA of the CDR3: TGTGCCAGCACGCAGGGGACAACCTACGAGCAGTACTTC. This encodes CASTQGTTYEQYF.

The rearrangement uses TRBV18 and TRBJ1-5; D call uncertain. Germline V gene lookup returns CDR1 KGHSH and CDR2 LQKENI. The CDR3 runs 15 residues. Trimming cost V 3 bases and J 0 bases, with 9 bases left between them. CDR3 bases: TGTGCCAGCTCACCCCACCCGGATAGCAATCAGCCCCAGCATTTT. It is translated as CASSPHPDSNQPQHF.